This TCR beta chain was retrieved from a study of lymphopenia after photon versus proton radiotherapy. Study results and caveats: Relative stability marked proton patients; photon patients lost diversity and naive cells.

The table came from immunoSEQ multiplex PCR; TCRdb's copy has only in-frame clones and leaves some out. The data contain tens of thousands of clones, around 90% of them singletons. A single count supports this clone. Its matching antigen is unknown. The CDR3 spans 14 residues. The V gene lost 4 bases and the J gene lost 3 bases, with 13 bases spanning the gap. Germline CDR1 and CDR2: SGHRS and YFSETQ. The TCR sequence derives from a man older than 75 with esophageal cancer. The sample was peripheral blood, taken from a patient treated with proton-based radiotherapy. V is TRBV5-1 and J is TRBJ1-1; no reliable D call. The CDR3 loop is CASSPGVLDTEAFF. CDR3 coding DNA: TGCGCCAGCAGCCCTGGGGTGCTTGACACTGAAGCTTTCTTT. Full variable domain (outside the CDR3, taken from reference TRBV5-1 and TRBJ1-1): KAGVTQTPRYLIKTRGQQVTLSCSPISGHRSVSWYQQTPGQGLQFLFEYFSETQRNKGNFPGRFSGRQFSNSRSEMNVSTLELGDSALYLCASSPGVLDTEAFFGQGTRLTVV.